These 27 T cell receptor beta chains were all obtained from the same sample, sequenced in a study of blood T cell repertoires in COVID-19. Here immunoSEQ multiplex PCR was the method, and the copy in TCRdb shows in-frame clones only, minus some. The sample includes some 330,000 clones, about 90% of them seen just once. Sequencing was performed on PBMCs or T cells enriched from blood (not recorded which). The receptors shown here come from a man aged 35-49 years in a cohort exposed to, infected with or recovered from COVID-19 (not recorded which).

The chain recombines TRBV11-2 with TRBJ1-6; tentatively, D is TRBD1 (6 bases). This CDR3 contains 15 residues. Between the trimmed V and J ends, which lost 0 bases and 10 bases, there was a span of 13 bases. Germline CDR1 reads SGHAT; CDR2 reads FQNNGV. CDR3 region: CASSLETGFRSPLHF. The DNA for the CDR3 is TGTGCCAGCAGCTTAGAAACAGGGTTTAGGTCACCCCTCCACTTT.

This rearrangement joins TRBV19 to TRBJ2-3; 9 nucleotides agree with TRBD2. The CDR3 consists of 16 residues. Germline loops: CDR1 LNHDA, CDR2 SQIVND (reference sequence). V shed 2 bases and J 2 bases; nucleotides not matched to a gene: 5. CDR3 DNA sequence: TGTGCCAGTAGTATATCAGCGGGAGGCTCCACAGATACGCAGTATTTT. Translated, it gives CASSISAGGSTDTQYF.

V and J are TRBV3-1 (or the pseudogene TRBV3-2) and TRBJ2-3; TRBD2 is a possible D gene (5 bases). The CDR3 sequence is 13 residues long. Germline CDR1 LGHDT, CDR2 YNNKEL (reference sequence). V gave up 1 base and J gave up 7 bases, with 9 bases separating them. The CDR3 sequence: CASSQVERYTQYF. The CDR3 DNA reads TGTGCCAGCAGCCAAGTCGAGCGGTATACGCAGTATTTT.

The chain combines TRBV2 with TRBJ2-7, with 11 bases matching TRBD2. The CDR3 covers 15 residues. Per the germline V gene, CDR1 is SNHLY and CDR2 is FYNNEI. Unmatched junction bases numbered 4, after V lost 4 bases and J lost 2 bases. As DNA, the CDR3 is TGTGCCAGCAGTGCGGTAGCGGGAGGGCCCTACGAGCAGTACTTC. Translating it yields CASSAVAGGPYEQYF.

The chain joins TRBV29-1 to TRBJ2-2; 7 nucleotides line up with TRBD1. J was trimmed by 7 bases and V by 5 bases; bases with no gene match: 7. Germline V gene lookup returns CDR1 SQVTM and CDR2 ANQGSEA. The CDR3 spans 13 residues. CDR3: CSVTGTVDGELFF. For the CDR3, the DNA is TGCAGCGTTACCGGGACAGTGGACGGGGAGCTGTTTTTT.

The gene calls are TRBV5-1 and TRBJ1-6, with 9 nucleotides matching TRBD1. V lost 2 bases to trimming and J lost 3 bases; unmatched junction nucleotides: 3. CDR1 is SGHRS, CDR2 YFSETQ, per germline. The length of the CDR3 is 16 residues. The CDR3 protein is CASSLQGADYNSPLHF. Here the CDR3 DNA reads TGCGCCAGCAGCTTACAGGGGGCTGACTATAATTCACCCCTCCACTTT.

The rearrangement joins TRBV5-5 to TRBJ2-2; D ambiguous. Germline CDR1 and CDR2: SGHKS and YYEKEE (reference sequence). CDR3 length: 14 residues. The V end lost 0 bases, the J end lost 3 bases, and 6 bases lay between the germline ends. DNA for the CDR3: TGTGCCAGCAGCTTGGGTCGTTACACCGGGGAGCTGTTTTTT. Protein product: CASSLGRYTGELFF.

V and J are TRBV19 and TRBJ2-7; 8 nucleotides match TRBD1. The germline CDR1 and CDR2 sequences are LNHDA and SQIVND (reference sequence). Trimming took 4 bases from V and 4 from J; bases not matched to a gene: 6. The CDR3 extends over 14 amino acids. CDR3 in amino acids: CASSKTGVGYEQYF. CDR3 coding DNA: TGTGCCAGTAGTAAGACAGGGGTCGGATACGAGCAGTACTTC.

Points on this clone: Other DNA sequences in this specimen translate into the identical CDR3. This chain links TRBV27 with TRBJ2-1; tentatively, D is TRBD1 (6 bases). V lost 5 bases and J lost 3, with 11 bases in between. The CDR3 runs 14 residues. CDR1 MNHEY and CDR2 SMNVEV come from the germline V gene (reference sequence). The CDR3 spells CASSPQGYYNEQFF. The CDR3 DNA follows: TGTGCCAGCAGTCCACAGGGTTACTACAATGAGCAGTTCTTC.

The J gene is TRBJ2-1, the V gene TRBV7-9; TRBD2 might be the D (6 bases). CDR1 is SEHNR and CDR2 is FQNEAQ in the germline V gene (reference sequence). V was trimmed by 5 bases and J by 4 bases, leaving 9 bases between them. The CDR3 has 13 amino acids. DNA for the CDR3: TGTGCCAGCAGCCCGGAGGGGTACAATGAGCAGTTCTTC. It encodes CASSPEGYNEQFF. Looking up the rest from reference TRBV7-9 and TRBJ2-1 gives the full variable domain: DTGVSQNPRHKITKRGQNVTFRCDPISEHNRLYWYRQTLGQGPEFLTYFQNEAQLEKSRLLSDRFSAERPKGSFSTLEIQRTEQGDSAMYLCASSPEGYNEQFFGPGTRLTVL.

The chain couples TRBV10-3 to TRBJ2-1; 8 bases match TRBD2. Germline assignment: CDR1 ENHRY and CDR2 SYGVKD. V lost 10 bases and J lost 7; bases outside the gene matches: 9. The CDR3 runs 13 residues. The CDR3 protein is CATRAGDGNEQFF. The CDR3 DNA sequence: TGTGCCACCCGAGCGGGAGACGGGAATGAGCAGTTCTTC.

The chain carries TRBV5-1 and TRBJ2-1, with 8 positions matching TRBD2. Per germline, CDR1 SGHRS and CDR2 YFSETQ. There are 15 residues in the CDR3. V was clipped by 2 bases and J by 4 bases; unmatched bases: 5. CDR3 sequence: CASSFGGRTYNEQFF. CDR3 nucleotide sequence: TGCGCCAGCAGCTTCGGCGGGAGGACGTACAATGAGCAGTTCTTC.

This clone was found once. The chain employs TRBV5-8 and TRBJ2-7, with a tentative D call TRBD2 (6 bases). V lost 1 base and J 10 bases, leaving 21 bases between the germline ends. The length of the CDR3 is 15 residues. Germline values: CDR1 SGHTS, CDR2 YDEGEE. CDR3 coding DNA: TGTGCCAGCAGCTTGATCGAGTTAGCGGCGCCAACCCAGTACTTC. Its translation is CASSLIELAAPTQYF. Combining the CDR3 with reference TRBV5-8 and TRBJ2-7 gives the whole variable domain EAGVTQSPTHLIKTRGQQATLRCSPISGHTSVYWYQQALGLGLQFLLWYDEGEERNRGNFPPRFSGRQFPNYSSELNVNALELEDSALYLCASSLIELAAPTQYFGPGTRLTVT.

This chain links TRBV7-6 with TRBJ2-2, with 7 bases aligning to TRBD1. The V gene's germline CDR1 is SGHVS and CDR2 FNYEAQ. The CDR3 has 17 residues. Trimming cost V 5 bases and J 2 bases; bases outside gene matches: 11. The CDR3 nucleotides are TGTGCCAGCAGCGCCAAAACAGGGGTATTAAACACCGGGGAGCTGTTTTTT. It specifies CASSAKTGVLNTGELFF.

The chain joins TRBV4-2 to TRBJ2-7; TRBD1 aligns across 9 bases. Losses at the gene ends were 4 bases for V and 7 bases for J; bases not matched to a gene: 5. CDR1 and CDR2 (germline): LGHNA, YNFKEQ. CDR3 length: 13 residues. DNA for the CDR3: TGTGCCAGCAGCCGGGACAGGGTTAGGGAGCAGTACTTC. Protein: CASSRDRVREQYF.

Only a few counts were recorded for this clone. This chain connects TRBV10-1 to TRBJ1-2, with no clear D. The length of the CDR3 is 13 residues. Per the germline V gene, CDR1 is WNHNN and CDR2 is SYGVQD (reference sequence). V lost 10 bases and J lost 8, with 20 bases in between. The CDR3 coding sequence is TGCGCCACCTCCGGGATGTCCAACGGGGGCTACACCTTC. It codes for CATSGMSNGGYTF.

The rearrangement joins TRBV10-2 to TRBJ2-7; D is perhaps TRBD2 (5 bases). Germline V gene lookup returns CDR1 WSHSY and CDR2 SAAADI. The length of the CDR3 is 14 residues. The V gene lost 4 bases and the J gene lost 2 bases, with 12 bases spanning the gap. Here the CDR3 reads CASSALSGTYEQYF. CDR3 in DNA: TGCGCCAGCAGTGCCCTGAGCGGTACCTACGAGCAGTACTTC.

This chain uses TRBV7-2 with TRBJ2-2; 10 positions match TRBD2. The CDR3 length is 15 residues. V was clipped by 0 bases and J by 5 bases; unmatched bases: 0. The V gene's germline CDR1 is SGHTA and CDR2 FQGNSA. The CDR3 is CASSLAAGGTGELFF. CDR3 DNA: TGTGCCAGCAGCTTAGCAGCGGGAGGGACCGGGGAGCTGTTTTTT.

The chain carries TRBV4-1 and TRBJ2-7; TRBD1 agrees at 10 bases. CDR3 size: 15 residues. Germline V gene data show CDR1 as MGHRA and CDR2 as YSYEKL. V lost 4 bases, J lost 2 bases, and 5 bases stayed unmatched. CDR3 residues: CASSPTGTGAYEQYF. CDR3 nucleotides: TGCGCCAGCAGCCCTACCGGGACAGGGGCCTACGAGCAGTACTTC.

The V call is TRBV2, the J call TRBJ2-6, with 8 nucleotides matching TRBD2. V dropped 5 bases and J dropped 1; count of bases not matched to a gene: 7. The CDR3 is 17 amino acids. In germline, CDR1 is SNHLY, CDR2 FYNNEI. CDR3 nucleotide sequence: TGTGCCAGCAGTACGGCTAGCGGGCCTTCTGGGGCCAACGTCCTGACTTTC. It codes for CASSTASGPSGANVLTF.

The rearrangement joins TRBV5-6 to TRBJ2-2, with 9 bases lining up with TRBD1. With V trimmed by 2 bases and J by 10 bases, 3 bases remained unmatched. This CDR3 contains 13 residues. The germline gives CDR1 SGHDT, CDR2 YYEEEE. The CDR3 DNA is TGTGCCAGCAGCTTACAGGGGGCGGTGGAGCTGTTTTTT. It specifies CASSLQGAVELFF.

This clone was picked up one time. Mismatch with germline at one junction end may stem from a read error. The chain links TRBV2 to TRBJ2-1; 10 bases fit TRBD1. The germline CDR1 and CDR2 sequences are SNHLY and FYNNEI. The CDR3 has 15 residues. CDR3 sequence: CASREDRGLYNEQFF. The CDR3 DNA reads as TGTGCCAGCAGGGAAGACAGGGGGCTCTACAATGAGCAGTTCTTC. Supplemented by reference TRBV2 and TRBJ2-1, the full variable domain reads EPEVTQTPSHQVTQMGQEVILRCVPISNHLYFYWYRQILGQKVEFLVSFYNNEISEKSEIFDDQFSVERPDGSNFTLKIRSTKLEDSAMYFCASREDRGLYNEQFFGPGTRLTVL.

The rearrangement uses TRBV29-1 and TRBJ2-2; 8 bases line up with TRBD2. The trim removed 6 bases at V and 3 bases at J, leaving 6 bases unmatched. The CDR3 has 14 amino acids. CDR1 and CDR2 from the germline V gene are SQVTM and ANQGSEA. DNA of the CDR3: TGCAGCGTACGGGGGGGGCAACACACCGGGGAGCTGTTTTTT. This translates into CSVRGGQHTGELFF.

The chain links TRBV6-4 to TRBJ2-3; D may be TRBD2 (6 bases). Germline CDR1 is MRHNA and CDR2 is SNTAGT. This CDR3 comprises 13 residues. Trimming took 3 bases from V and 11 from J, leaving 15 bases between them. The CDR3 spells CASSETSFGVQYF. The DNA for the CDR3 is TGTGCCAGCAGTGAGACTAGTTTCGGAGTGCAGTATTTT.

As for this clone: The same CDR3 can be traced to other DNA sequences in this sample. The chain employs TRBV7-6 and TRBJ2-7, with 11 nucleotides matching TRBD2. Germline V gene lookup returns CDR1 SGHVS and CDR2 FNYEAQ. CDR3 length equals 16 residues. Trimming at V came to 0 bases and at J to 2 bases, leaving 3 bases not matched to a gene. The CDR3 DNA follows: TGTGCCAGCAGCTTAGCTTTAGCGGGAGGGCCCTACGAGCAGTACTTC. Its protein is CASSLALAGGPYEQYF.

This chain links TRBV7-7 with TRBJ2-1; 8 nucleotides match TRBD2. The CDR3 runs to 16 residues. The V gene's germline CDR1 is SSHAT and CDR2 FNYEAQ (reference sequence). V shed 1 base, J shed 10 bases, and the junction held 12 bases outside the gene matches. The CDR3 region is CASSLGVAGTLGEQFF. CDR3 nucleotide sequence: TGTGCCAGCAGCTTAGGGGTAGCGGGGACACTAGGGGAGCAGTTCTTC.

CDR3 in amino acids: CASSLTHRDLTF. CDR3 in DNA: TGTGCCAGCAGCCTGACCCACCGGGACCTGACTTTC. V and J are TRBV28 and TRBJ2-6; TRBD2 might be the D (5 bases). The V end lost 6 bases, the J end lost 15 bases, and 15 bases lay between the germline ends. There are 12 residues in the CDR3. CDR1 is MDHEN and CDR2 is SYDVKM in the germline V gene.